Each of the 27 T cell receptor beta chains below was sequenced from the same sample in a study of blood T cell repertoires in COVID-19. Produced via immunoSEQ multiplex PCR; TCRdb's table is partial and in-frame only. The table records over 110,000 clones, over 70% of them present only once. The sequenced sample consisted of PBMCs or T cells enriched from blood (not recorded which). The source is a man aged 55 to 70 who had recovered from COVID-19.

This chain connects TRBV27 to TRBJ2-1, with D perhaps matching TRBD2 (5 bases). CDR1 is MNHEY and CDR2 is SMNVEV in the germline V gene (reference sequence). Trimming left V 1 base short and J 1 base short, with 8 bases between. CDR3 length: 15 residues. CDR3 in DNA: TGTGCCAGCAGTTTATTCGGGGTTTCCTACAATGAGCAGTTCTTC. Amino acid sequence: CASSLFGVSYNEQFF.

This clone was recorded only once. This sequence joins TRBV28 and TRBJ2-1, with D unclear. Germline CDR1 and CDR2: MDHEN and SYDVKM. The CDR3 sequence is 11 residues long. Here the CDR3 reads CACSSYNEQFF. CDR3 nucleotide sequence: TGTGCTTGTAGCTCCTACAATGAGCAGTTCTTC.

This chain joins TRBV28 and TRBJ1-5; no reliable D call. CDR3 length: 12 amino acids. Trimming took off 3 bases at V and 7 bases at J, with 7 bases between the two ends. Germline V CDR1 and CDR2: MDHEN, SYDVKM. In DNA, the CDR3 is TGTGCCAGCAGTTTGCGGGTGCAGCCCCAGCATTTT. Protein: CASSLRVQPQHF.

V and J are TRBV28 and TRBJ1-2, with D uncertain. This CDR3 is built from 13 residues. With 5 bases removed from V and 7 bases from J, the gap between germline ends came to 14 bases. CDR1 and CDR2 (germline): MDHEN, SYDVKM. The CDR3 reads CASSPVPWFGYTF. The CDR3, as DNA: TGTGCCAGCAGTCCAGTACCCTGGTTTGGCTACACCTTC.

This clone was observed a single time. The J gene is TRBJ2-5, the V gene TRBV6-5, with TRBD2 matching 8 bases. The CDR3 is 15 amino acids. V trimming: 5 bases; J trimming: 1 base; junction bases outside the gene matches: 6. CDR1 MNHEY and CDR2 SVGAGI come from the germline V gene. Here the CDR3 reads CASSHLAGRQETQYF. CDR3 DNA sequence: TGTGCCAGCAGTCACCTAGCGGGCCGCCAAGAGACCCAGTACTTC.

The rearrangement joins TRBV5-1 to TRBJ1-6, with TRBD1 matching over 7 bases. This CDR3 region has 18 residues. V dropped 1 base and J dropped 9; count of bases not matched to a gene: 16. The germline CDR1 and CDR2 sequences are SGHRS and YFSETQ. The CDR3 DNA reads TGCGCCAGCAGCTTGACCCCAGCTTCCGGGACAGCTACTTCACCCCTCCACTTT. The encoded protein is CASSLTPASGTATSPLHF.

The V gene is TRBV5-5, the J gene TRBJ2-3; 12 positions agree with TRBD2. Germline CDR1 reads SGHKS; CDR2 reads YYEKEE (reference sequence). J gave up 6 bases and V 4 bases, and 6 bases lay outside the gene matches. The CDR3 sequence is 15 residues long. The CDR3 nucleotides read TGTGCCAGCAGCCCCAGACTAGCGGGAGAGGATACGCAGTATTTT. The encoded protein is CASSPRLAGEDTQYF.

The CDR3 spells CASSLLAGGAGANVLTF. In DNA, the CDR3 is TGTGCCAGCAGCCTTCTAGCGGGAGGTGCTGGGGCCAACGTCCTGACTTTC. This chain uses TRBV14 with TRBJ2-6, with 11 bases matching TRBD2. CDR1 and CDR2 (germline): SGHDN, FVKESK. Trimming took 4 bases from V and 2 from J; bases not matched to a gene: 4. This CDR3 is built from 17 residues.

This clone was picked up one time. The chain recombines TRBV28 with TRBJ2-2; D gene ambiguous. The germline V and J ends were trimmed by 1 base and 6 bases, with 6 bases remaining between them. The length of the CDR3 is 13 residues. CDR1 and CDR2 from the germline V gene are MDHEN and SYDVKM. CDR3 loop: CASSLYTPGELFF. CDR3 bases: TGTGCCAGCAGTTTATACACGCCCGGGGAGCTGTTTTTT.

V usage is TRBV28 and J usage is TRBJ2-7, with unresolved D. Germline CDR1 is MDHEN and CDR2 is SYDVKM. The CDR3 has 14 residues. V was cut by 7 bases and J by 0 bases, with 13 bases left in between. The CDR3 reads CASTLGPPSYEQYF. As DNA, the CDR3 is TGTGCCAGCACCCTTGGGCCGCCCTCCTACGAGCAGTACTTC.

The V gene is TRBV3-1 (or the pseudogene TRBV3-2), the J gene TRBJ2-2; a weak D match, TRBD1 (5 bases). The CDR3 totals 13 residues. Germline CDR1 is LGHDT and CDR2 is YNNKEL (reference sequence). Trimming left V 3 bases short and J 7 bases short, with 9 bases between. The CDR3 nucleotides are TGTGCCAGCAGCCAGGATCAGGGCGGGGAGCTGTTTTTT. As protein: CASSQDQGGELFF.

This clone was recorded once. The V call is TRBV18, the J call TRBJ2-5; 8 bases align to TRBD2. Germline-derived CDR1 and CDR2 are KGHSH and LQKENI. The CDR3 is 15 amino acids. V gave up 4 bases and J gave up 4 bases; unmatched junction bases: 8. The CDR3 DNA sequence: TGTGCCAGCTCACGAGCCGGGACTAGAGCAGAGACCCAGTACTTC. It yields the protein CASSRAGTRAETQYF.

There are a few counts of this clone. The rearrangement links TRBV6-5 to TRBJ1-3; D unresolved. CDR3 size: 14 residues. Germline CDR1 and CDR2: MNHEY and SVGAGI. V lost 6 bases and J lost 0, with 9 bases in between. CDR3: CASSTEPSGNTIYF. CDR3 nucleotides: TGTGCCAGCAGCACAGAGCCCTCTGGAAACACCATATATTTT.

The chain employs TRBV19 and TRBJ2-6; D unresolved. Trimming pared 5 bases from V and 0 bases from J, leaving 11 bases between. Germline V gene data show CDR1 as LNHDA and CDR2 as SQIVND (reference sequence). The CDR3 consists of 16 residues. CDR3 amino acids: CASSSQANSGANVLTF. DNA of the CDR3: TGTGCCAGTAGTTCGCAGGCGAACTCTGGGGCCAACGTCCTGACTTTC. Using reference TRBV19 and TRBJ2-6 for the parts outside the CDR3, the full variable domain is DGGITQSPKYLFRKEGQNVTLSCEQNLNHDAMYWYRQDPGQGLRLIYYSQIVNDFQKGDIAEGYSVSREKKESFPLTVTSAQKNPTAFYLCASSSQANSGANVLTFGAGSRLTVL.

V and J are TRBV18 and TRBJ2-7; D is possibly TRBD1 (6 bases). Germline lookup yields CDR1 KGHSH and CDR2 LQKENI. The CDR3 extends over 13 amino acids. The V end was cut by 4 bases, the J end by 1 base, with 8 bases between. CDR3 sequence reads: CASSRDRSYEQYF. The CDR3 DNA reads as TGTGCCAGCTCACGTGACAGGTCCTACGAGCAGTACTTC.

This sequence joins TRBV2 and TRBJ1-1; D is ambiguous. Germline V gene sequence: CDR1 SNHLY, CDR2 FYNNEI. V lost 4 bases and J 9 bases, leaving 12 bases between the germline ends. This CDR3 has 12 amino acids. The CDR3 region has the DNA TGTGCCAGCAGTGCAAGCGGGGTCAAAGCTTTCTTT. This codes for CASSASGVKAFF. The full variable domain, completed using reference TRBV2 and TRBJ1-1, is EPEVTQTPSHQVTQMGQEVILRCVPISNHLYFYWYRQILGQKVEFLVSFYNNEISEKSEIFDDQFSVERPDGSNFTLKIRSTKLEDSAMYFCASSASGVKAFFGQGTRLTVV.

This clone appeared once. This CDR3 is CASSVRGYSTDTQYF. CDR3 coding DNA: TGTGCCAGCAGCGTCCGGGGGTATAGCACAGATACGCAGTATTTT. The V gene is TRBV9, the J gene TRBJ2-3, with a possible D match to TRBD2 (6 bases). The CDR3 runs to 15 residues. From germline, CDR1 is SGDLS and CDR2 YYNGEE. V was cut by 2 bases and J by 0 bases, with 10 bases left in between.

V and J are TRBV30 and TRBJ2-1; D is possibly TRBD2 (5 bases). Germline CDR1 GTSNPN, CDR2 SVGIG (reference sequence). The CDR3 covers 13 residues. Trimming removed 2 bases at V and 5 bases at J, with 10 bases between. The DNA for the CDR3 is TGTGCCTGGAGTAGCGCGGGTAACAATGAGCAGTTCTTC. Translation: CAWSSAGNNEQFF.

This CDR3 is CASSLVMGAATEAFF. The CDR3 DNA reads TGTGCCAGCAGCTTAGTGATGGGGGCGGCCACTGAAGCTTTCTTT. The rearrangement links TRBV7-8 to TRBJ1-1; perhaps TRBD1 as D (6 bases). The CDR3 is 15 amino acids. V was clipped by 1 base and J by 4 bases, with 13 bases between them. Germline values: CDR1 SGHVS, CDR2 FQNEAQ.

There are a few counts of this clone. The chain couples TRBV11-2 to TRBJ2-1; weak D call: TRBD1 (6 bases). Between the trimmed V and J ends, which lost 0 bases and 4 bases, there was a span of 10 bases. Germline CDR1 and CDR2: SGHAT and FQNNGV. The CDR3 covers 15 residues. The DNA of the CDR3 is TGTGCCAGCAGCTTAGAACAGGGCCCGTACAATGAGCAGTTCTTC. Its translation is CASSLEQGPYNEQFF.

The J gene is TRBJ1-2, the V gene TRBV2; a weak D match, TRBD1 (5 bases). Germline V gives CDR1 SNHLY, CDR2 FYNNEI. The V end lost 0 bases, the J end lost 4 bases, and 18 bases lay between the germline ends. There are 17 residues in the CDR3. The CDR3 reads CASSEAQRTRSFYGYTF. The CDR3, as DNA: TGTGCCAGCAGTGAAGCGCAAAGGACACGATCCTTCTATGGCTACACCTTC.

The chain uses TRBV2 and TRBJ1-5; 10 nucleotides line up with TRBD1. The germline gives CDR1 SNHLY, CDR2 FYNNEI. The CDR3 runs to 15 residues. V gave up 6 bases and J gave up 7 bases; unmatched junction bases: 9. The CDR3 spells CASSAGTGVRQPQHF. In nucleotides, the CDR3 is TGTGCCAGCAGCGCCGGGACAGGGGTTCGACAGCCCCAGCATTTT.

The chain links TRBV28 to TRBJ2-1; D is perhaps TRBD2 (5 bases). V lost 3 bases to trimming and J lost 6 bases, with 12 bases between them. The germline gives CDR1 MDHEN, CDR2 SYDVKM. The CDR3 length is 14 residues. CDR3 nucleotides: TGTGCCAGCAGTTTTATTAGCCGGGGCAATGAGCAGTTCTTC. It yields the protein CASSFISRGNEQFF.

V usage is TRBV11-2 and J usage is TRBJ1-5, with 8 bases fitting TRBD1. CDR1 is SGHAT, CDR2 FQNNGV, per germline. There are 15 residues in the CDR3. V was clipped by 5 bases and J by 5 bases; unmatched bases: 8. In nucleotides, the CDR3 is TGTGCCAGCAGCGCCAGGACAGGGATAGATCAGCCCCAGCATTTT. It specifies CASSARTGIDQPQHF. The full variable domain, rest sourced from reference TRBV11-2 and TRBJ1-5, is EAGVAQSPRYKIIEKRQSVAFWCNPISGHATLYWYQQILGQGPKLLIQFQNNGVVDDSQLPKDRFSAERLKGVDSTLKIQPAKLEDSAVYLCASSARTGIDQPQHFGDGTRLSIL.

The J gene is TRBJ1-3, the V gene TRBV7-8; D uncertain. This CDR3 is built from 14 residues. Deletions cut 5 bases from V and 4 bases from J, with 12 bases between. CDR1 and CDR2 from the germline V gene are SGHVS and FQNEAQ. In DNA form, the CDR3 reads TGTGCCAGCAGCCCCCCCATGGCAGGAAACACCATATATTTT. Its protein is CASSPPMAGNTIYF.

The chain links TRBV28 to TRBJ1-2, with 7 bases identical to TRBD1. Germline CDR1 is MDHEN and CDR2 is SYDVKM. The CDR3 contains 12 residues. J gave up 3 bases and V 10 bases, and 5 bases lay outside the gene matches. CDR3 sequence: CATVDRHYGYTF. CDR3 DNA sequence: TGTGCCACTGTGGACAGGCACTATGGCTACACCTTC.

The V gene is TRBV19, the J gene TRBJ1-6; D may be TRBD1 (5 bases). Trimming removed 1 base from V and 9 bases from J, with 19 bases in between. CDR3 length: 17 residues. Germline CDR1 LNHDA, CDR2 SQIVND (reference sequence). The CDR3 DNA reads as TGTGCCAGTAGTATAGTTGTAGGACATCGTCGTACTTCACCCCTCCACTTT. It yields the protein CASSIVVGHRRTSPLHF. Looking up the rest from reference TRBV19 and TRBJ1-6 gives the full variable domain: DGGITQSPKYLFRKEGQNVTLSCEQNLNHDAMYWYRQDPGQGLRLIYYSQIVNDFQKGDIAEGYSVSREKKESFPLTVTSAQKNPTAFYLCASSIVVGHRRTSPLHFGNGTRLTVT.